This T cell receptor (beta chain) was found in a study of T cell responses to AZD1222 COVID-19 vaccine (dated by TCRdb to about 2021). Background on the whole study: A total of 230 to 250 trial participants underwent TCR sequencing, of whom roughly 210 received two doses of AZD1222 and some 25 received two doses of the MenACWY control vaccine. Trial participants were enrolled into age subgroups of 18-55, 56-69 and 70-plus years, which contained about 150, 27 and 61 TCR-sequenced participants, respectively.

The time point label for this specimen denotes: about 28 days (+/-7) after the second vaccine dose. AZD1222 recipients with second doses at about 4 weeks or about 12 weeks were pooled, because spike-specific TCR depth and breadth did not differ between schedules. Vaccinee samples came from UK trials COV001 and COV002, including a single-blind randomized controlled phase 2/3 trial of AZD1222 (ChAdOx1 nCoV-19) in healthy adults. Trial participant PBMC samples were collected at day 0 and day 28 after the second dose for TCRbeta chain sequencing. The CDR3 runs 15 amino acids, cysteine and phenylalanine included. Only the CDR3 portion is preserved as DNA: 45 bases, with reading frame beginning at the first base. At the junction V is shortened by 3 bases and J by 5 bases, with 18 bases in between. The germline V gene specifies SGHRS as CDR1 and YFSETQ as CDR2. In regard to this clone: This receptor's antigen is unknown. No clone much larger than this one lies a single base away; base qualities are absent.

Overall study results and their limits: Because no day 14 peak-response samples were available, repertoires were characterized only after the peak T cell response. Conclusions about previously exposed vaccinees are limited, since just five or six AZD1222 recipients were seropositive for SARS-CoV-2 at baseline. Spike-specific TCR breadth and depth rose significantly after two AZD1222 doses compared with day 0 and with MenACWY recipients. CD4 TCRs associated with the vaccine covered the entire spike protein, and the dominant responses were in regions 160-218 and 743-854. In the small 56-69-year group, the increase in depth fell short of significance, most likely because of low power. Participants were mostly white British, with more females than males. The authors suggested clonal diversity may have been underestimated. Reportedly, almost half of the unique spike-specific TCRs recognized epitopes lying outside the regions that are mutated in the B.1.351 and B.1.1.7 variants.

The CDR3 regions of human TCRbeta chains were analyzed by immunosequencing. From the authors' description of their analysis: Repertoire TCRs were checked for matches against a reference library of SARS-CoV-2-specific TCRs that had been generated using the MIRA antigen-specificity platform. Breadth was defined as the fraction of unique TCRs that were SARS-CoV-2-associated. Depth was defined as the fraction of total T cells that were SARS-CoV-2-associated. Using the MIRA data, every spike-specific TCR was mapped to the spike region that the TCR reacted to and assigned to either a CD4 or a CD8 class. Log10-transformed breadth and depth values were compared by one-way ANOVA with Sidak's multiple comparisons tests. TCRdb obtained this table from immuneACCESS and retained in-frame rearrangements with V and J assigned. These tables miss some clones; where compared with another copy, unresolved V genes account for less than half of the shortfall, and the remainder is unexplained. V and J calls plus clone size are reproduced from that table; the DNA served to infer D and trimming. The sample has approximately 43,000 clones on record, roughly 88% of them singletons. The ten largest clonotypes hold 20% to 30% of the sample.

The source material was peripheral blood, sampled 28 days after the second AZD1222 dose. The sequence derives from an adult who received the AZD1222 COVID-19 vaccine. The receptor chain draws on TRBV5-1 and TRBJ2-7; possibly the D gene is TRBD2, per 6 matching bases. The bases are TGCGCCAGCAGCTGGGATAGGAGGGCTAGGAACGAGCAGTACTTC. Its amino acids are CASSWDRRARNEQYF.